The clone carrying this T cell receptor beta chain was detected a few times. Its antigen is as yet unknown. The sample is drawn from a study of OX40 agonist ivuxolimab in advanced cancers. As for the study in general: The diagnoses of dose-escalation patients were hepatocellular carcinoma, melanoma, renal cell or head and neck cancer. Participants, about 83% male, averaged about 59 years of age, ranging from about 20 to 80. Partial responses were seen in three patients, one with hepatocellular carcinoma and two with cutaneous melanoma. General study points: Dosing at 0.1 to 3.0 mg/kg was accompanied by clonal expansion of CD4+ and CD8+ blood T cells by week 6.

Here immunoSEQ multiplex PCR was the method, and the copy in TCRdb shows in-frame clones only, minus some. In the table there are 50,000 to 85,000 clones, around 85% of which are singletons. Trimming left V 5 bases short and J 1 base short, with 14 bases between. The CDR3 totals 16 residues. CDR1 and CDR2 (germline): SGHTA, FQGNSA. Sequenced here: CD4+ or CD8+ T cells sorted from blood, sampled in a trial of the OX40 agonist ivuxolimab. The receptor was derived from an adult with an advanced solid tumor such as melanoma, head and neck, liver or kidney cancer. The V gene is TRBV7-2, the J gene TRBJ1-4; D gene uncertain. In nucleotides, the CDR3 is TGTGCCAGCAGCCGGCAGGCCTTGTTAACTAATGAAAAACTGTTTTTT. Its translation is CASSRQALLTNEKLFF.